This entry lists 10 T cell receptor beta chains sequenced from one sample in a study of neurological immune-mediated disorders. TCRdb ran MiXCR on the 5' RACE reads and lists one entry per CDR3 protein. The repertoire includes 45,000 to 65,000 distinct CDR3 sequences, 4.2% of them detected once, and 2.5% to 3.5% sits in the top ten. The sample taken for sequencing was PBMCs. These TCRs come from a man aged 50-60 years with multiple sclerosis.

The sample holds many counts of this clonotype. This chain uses TRBV6-5 with TRBJ2-1; no definite D call. Trimming removed 0 bases from V and 5 bases from J, with 5 bases in between. This CDR3 region has 13 residues. Germline V CDR1 and CDR2: MNHEY, SVGAGI. The CDR3 loop is CASSYSSDNEQFF. The CDR3 DNA reads as TGTGCCAGCAGTTACTCGTCAGACAATGAGCAGTTCTTC.

The table lists this clonotype with a few counts. The chain has TRBV20-1 and TRBJ2-3; TRBD2 matches 11 bases. V lost 8 bases, J lost 6 bases, and 10 bases stayed unmatched. From germline, CDR1 is DFQATT and CDR2 SNEGSKA (reference sequence). This CDR3 spans 14 amino acids. The CDR3 here is CSTKRASGGDTQYF. DNA of the CDR3: TGCAGTACTAAGCGGGCTAGCGGGGGGGATACGCAGTATTTT.

A few counts support this clonotype. The DNA is left out, because the CDR3 cannot be placed on it with certainty; the CDR3 is given as TCRdb lists it. V is TRBV29-1 and J is TRBJ1-2. The CDR3 is 8 amino acids long, termini counted. CDR1 is SQVTM and CDR2 is ANQGSEA in the germline V gene. Here the CDR3 reads CSVGDGSF.

The rearrangement uses TRBV20-1 and TRBJ2-7; either TRBD1 or TRBD2 may fit D (5 bases each). This CDR3 has 15 residues. CDR1 is DFQATT, CDR2 SNEGSKA, per germline (reference sequence). With 5 bases removed from V and 2 bases from J, the gap between germline ends came to 19 bases. The CDR3: CSACERGTPPYEQYF. CDR3 coding DNA: TGCAGTGCTTGTGAAAGAGGGACCCCCCCCTACGAGCAGTACTTC.

The sample holds many counts of this clonotype. V gene TRBV5-1 combines with J gene TRBJ1-5; TRBD1 is a possible D gene (5 bases). From germline, CDR1 is SGHRS and CDR2 YFSETQ. V was clipped by 4 bases and J by 6 bases, with 11 bases between them. The CDR3 is made up of 13 amino acids. CDR3 sequence reads: CASSPEGFQPQHF. The CDR3 DNA follows: TGCGCCAGCAGCCCGGAGGGGTTTCAGCCCCAGCATTTT.

This clonotype has at least ten counts. The gene calls are TRBV29-1 and TRBJ2-7, with unresolved D. The CDR3 runs to 12 residues. From germline, CDR1 is SQVTM and CDR2 ANQGSEA. Between the trimmed V and J ends, which lost 2 bases and 3 bases, there was a span of 8 bases. CDR3 in DNA: TGCAGCGTTGAAATGCAGGACTACGAGCAGTACTTC. It yields the protein CSVEMQDYEQYF.

The sample holds many counts of this clonotype. V is TRBV29-1 and J is TRBJ2-1; 8 positions match TRBD2. This CDR3 contains 16 residues. V shed 4 bases, J shed 8 bases, and the junction held 16 bases outside the gene matches. The V gene's germline CDR1 is SQVTM and CDR2 ANQGSEA. The CDR3 spells CSVVGIAGMLSDEQFF. As DNA, the CDR3 is TGCAGCGTTGTCGGGATAGCGGGAATGCTTAGCGATGAGCAGTTCTTC.

Ten or more counts support this clonotype. The CDR3 sequence is CASSLAGEQNIQYF. CDR3 coding DNA: TGCGCCAGCAGCTTGGCCGGAGAACAAAACATTCAGTACTTC. The chain has TRBV5-1 and TRBJ2-4; D gene unclear. The CDR3 sequence is 14 residues long. Germline-derived CDR1 and CDR2 are SGHRS and YFSETQ. The V end was cut by 0 bases, the J end by 5 bases, with 9 bases between.

The CDR3: CASSSTSGRVTGELFF. The CDR3 region has the DNA TGTGCCAGCAGTTCCACTAGCGGGAGGGTAACCGGGGAGCTGTTTTTT. The V call is TRBV28, the J call TRBJ2-2, with TRBD2 identical over 13 bases. CDR1 and CDR2 (germline): MDHEN, SYDVKM. J gave up 5 bases and V 4 bases, and 4 bases lay outside the gene matches. This CDR3 region has 16 residues.

This clonotype was picked up many times. The J gene is TRBJ2-7, the V gene TRBV9; D call uncertain. From germline, CDR1 is SGDLS and CDR2 YYNGEE. Trimming pared 0 bases from V and 3 bases from J, leaving 7 bases between. CDR3 length equals 13 residues. The CDR3 DNA reads TGTGCCAGCAGCGTAGGCAAAGGCTACGAGCAGTACTTC. This codes for CASSVGKGYEQYF.